A single T cell receptor (beta chain) is shown here with its context. Its matching antigen is unknown. Between the trimmed V and J ends, which lost 2 bases and 3 bases, there was a span of 10 bases. The CDR3 consists of 15 residues. Germline V gene sequence: CDR1 SGHTA, CDR2 FQGNSA. Only in-frame clones appear in the TCRdb table, and some are missing; sequencing was by immunoSEQ multiplex PCR. The sample gives around 130,000 clones, around 94% of which show up once; over 0.15% is in the top ten. The data originate from a study of graft-versus-host responses after intestinal transplantation. V is TRBV7-2 and J is TRBJ2-2, with D unclear. The receptor comes from a human donor who received an intestinal transplant. The specimen was unstimulated CD4+ T cells sorted from spleen or lymph node cells, collected before intestinal transplant. The CDR3 region is CASSLKAVDTGELFF. CDR3 nucleotide sequence: TGTGCCAGCAGCTTAAAGGCAGTCGACACCGGGGAGCTGTTTTTT. The complete variable domain, with remaining parts taken from reference TRBV7-2 and TRBJ2-2, reads GAGVSQSPSNKVTEKGKDVELRCDPISGHTALYWYRQSLGQGLEFLIYFQGNSAPDKSGLPSDRFSAERTGGSVSTLTIQRTQQEDSAVYLCASSLKAVDTGELFFGEGSRLTVL.